These 2 T cell receptor beta chains were sequenced from one sample in a study of Ad26.COV2.S vaccination and SARS-CoV-2 variants. Some clones are missing from TCRdb's copy, which holds only in-frame ones; the method was immunoSEQ multiplex PCR. This sample yields 300,000 to 450,000 clones, of which about 91% are seen a single time; 3% to 4% belongs to the top ten. The sequenced sample was peripheral blood, obtained after recovery from COVID-19. The receptor source for this set is a human donor who had recovered from COVID-19.

The chain combines TRBV5-1 with TRBJ2-1; 8 positions agree with TRBD2. This CDR3 contains 15 residues. Unmatched junction bases numbered 7, after V lost 6 bases and J lost 2 bases. Germline CDR1 and CDR2: SGHRS and YFSETQ. CDR3: CASTLSGVTYNEQFF. The CDR3 DNA follows: TGCGCCAGCACCCTTAGCGGGGTCACCTACAATGAGCAGTTCTTC.

V is TRBV5-1 and J is TRBJ2-3, with TRBD2 matching over 7 bases. The V segment lost 4 bases and the J segment 3 bases; nucleotides outside the gene matches: 8. This CDR3 comprises 15 residues. Germline CDR1 SGHRS, CDR2 YFSETQ. The CDR3, as DNA: TGCGCCAGCAGCCCGTCGGGGGGTTGGACAGATACGCAGTATTTT. It translates to CASSPSGGWTDTQYF.